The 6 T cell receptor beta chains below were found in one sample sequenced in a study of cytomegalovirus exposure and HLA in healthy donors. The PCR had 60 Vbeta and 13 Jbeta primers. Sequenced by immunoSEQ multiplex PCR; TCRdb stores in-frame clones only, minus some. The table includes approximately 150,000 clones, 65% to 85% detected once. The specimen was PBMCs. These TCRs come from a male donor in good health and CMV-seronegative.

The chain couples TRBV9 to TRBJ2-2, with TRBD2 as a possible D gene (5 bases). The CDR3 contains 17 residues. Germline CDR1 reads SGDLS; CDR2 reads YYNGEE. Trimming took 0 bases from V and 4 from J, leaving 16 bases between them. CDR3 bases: TGTGCCAGCAGCGTAGCGTTCGGGGATCGGGGCACCGGGGAGCTGTTTTTT. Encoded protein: CASSVAFGDRGTGELFF.

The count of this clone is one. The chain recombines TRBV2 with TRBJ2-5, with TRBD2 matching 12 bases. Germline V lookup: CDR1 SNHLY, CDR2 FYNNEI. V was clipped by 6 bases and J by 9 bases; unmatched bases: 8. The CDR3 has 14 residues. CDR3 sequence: CASRMTSGSWSQYF. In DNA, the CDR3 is TGTGCCAGCAGGATGACTAGCGGGAGTTGGTCCCAGTACTTC.

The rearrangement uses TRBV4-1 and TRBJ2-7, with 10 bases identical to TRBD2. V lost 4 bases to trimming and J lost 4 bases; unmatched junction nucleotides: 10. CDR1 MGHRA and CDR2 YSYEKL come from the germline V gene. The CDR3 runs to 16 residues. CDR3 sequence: CASSPFLAGASYEQYF. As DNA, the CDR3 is TGCGCCAGCAGCCCCTTCCTAGCGGGAGCATCGTACGAGCAGTACTTC.

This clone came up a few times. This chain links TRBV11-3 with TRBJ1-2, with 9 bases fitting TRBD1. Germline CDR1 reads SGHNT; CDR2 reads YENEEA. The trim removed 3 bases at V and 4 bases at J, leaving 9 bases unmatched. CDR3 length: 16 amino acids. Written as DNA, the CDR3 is TGTGCCAGCAGCTTCAAACCGGGACAGGGTGTCTATGGCTACACCTTC. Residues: CASSFKPGQGVYGYTF.

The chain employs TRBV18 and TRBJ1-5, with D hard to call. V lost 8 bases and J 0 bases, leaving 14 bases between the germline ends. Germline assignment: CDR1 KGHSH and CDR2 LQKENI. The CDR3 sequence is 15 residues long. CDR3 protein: CASGEEPISNQPQHF. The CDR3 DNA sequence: TGTGCCAGCGGGGAGGAACCGATTAGCAATCAGCCCCAGCATTTT. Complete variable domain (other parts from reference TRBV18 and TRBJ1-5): NAGVMQNPRHLVRRRGQEARLRCSPMKGHSHVYWYRQLPEEGLKFMVYLQKENIIDESGMPKERFSAEFPKEGPSILRIQQVVRGDSAAYFCASGEEPISNQPQHFGDGTRLSIL.

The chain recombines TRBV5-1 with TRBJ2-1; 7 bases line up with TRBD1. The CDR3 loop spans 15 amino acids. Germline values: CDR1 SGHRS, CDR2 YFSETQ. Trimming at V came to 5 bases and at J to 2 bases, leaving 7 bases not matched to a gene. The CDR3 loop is CASRTDRAAYNEQFF. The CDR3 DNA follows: TGCGCCAGCAGGACCGACAGGGCCGCCTACAATGAGCAGTTCTTC. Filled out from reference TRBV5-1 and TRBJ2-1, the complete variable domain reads KAGVTQTPRYLIKTRGQQVTLSCSPISGHRSVSWYQQTPGQGLQFLFEYFSETQRNKGNFPGRFSGRQFSNSRSEMNVSTLELGDSALYLCASRTDRAAYNEQFFGPGTRLTVL.